This T cell receptor beta chain was documented in a study of blood T cell repertoires in COVID-19. Whole-study context: PBMCs, B-cell-depleted T cells, or T cells provided the cDNA or gDNA that made up the material.

This table comes from immunoSEQ multiplex PCR, and its TCRdb copy is limited to in-frame clones, with some not included. The sample holds about 57,000 clones; 82% are singletons and the top ten take around a fifth. Germline V gives CDR1 WNHNN, CDR2 SYGVQD (reference sequence). CDR3 length: 14 amino acids. V was clipped by 9 bases and J by 2 bases; unmatched bases: 7. This clonotype originated in an older woman with acute or convalescent COVID-19. The sequencing input was peripheral blood. The J gene is TRBJ2-1, the V gene TRBV10-1, with TRBD1 identical over 7 bases. This chain's CDR3 is CASTGDSTYNEQFF. The CDR3, as DNA: TGCGCCAGTACTGGGGACAGTACCTACAATGAGCAGTTCTTC.